Each of the 21 T cell receptor beta chains below was sequenced from the same sample in a study of cytomegalovirus exposure and HLA in healthy donors. PCR primers comprised 60 Vbeta and 13 Jbeta primers. The repertoire was sequenced with immunoSEQ multiplex PCR; TCRdb's copy has only in-frame clones and lacks some. The data show approximately 70,000 clones, around 76% seen once. The sequencing input was PBMCs. The receptors here all came from a woman aged 25-40 years in good health and CMV-seropositive.

The chain links TRBV27 to TRBJ2-7; D might be TRBD1 (5 bases). This CDR3 has 15 residues. V shed 6 bases and J shed 3 bases, with 18 bases lying between them. Per germline, CDR1 MNHEY and CDR2 SMNVEV (reference sequence). The CDR3 DNA reads as TGTGCCAGCAGGCCCTTAGGGGCCCAGTACTACGAGCAGTACTTC. It translates to CASRPLGAQYYEQYF.

This sequence joins TRBV29-1 and TRBJ2-3; D may be TRBD2 (5 bases). CDR1 is SQVTM, CDR2 ANQGSEA, per germline. The CDR3 extends over 12 amino acids. V dropped 5 bases and J dropped 3 bases, with 9 bases sitting between them. In DNA, the CDR3 is TGCAGCGTTTTGATAGCGACAGATACGCAGTATTTT. It translates to CSVLIATDTQYF.

The chain combines TRBV7-2 with TRBJ2-1; 11 positions match TRBD2. The length of the CDR3 is 17 residues. J gave up 5 bases and V 5 bases, and 11 bases lay outside the gene matches. Per the germline V gene, CDR1 is SGHTA and CDR2 is FQGNSA. The CDR3 loop reads CASSASNLAGGNNEQFF. Here the CDR3 DNA reads TGTGCCAGCAGCGCCTCCAACTTAGCGGGAGGGAACAATGAGCAGTTCTTC.

The V gene is TRBV19, the J gene TRBJ1-5; no definite D call. V lost 5 bases, J lost 4 bases, and 6 bases lay in between. Germline CDR1 and CDR2: LNHDA and SQIVND (reference sequence). The CDR3 length is 12 residues. In DNA, the CDR3 is TGTGCCAGTAGTTTTACTAATCAGCCCCAGCATTTT. Residues: CASSFTNQPQHF.

As regards this clone: An end of the junction does not agree with germline; a read error may underlie this. V and J are TRBV27 and TRBJ2-7, with D perhaps matching TRBD1 (5 bases). Per germline, CDR1 MNHEY and CDR2 SMNVEV (reference sequence). This CDR3 has 14 residues. The CDR3 DNA reads as TGTGCCAGCAGTTTGTCAGGGCTGTCCTCCGAGCAGTACTTC. Encoded protein: CASSLSGLSSEQYF.

V usage is TRBV7-9 and J usage is TRBJ2-5; D possibly corresponds to TRBD2 (5 bases). Trimming shortened V by 5 bases and J by 4 bases, and 14 bases separated the two germline ends. Germline loops: CDR1 SEHNR, CDR2 FQNEAQ (reference sequence). The CDR3 totals 14 residues. Written as DNA, the CDR3 is TGTGCCAGCAGCCCCTTAGTAGGGAGAGAGACCCAGTACTTC. Protein product: CASSPLVGRETQYF.

There are a few counts of this clone. The J gene is TRBJ1-5, the V gene TRBV4-2; no clear D gene. V was pared by 0 bases and J by 1 base, with 13 bases between. Germline CDR1 and CDR2: LGHNA and YNFKEQ. This CDR3 region has 17 residues. The CDR3: CASSQDAQVGSNQPQHF. Written as DNA, the CDR3 is TGTGCCAGCAGCCAAGATGCGCAGGTTGGGAGCAATCAGCCCCAGCATTTT.

This clone was observed a few times. The chain is built from TRBV4-1 and TRBJ1-6; no definite D call. Per germline, CDR1 MGHRA and CDR2 YSYEKL. This CDR3 has 16 amino acids. Trimming pared 1 base from V and 7 bases from J, leaving 14 bases between. CDR3 protein: CASSQGRMIENSPLHF. CDR3 DNA sequence: TGCGCCAGCAGCCAAGGGCGGATGATCGAAAATTCACCCCTCCACTTT.

The chain joins TRBV11-1 to TRBJ2-1; a weak D match, TRBD1 (5 bases). V was trimmed by 5 bases and J by 4 bases, leaving 6 bases between them. Per germline, CDR1 SGHAT and CDR2 FQDESV (reference sequence). This CDR3 region has 12 residues. CDR3 bases: TGTGCCAGCAGCCGACAGTACAATGAGCAGTTCTTC. Translation: CASSRQYNEQFF.

The CDR3 here is CTRGSGSRPTNEQFF. CDR3 DNA sequence: TGCACCCGAGGGAGCGGGAGTAGGCCCACAAATGAGCAGTTCTTC. V gene TRBV1 combines with J gene TRBJ2-1; the table's TRBD2 call for D was not verified on the DNA. TRBV1 is described as a pseudogene. This CDR3 region has 15 residues.

This sequence joins TRBV7-9 and TRBJ1-5; maybe TRBD1 (5 bases). CDR1 and CDR2 (germline): SEHNR, FQNEAQ (reference sequence). This CDR3 spans 16 amino acids. The V and J ends lost 6 bases and 0 bases respectively, with 15 bases between them. The CDR3 nucleotides read TGTGCCAGCAGTTCGACGAGGGACTATAGCAATCAGCCCCAGCATTTT. It yields the protein CASSSTRDYSNQPQHF.

The chain links TRBV4-1 to TRBJ2-5, with 15 bases fitting TRBD2. The CDR3 has 16 amino acids. V gave up 3 bases and J gave up 4 bases; unmatched junction bases: 3. CDR1 and CDR2 from the germline V gene are MGHRA and YSYEKL. This CDR3 is CASSHLGLAGGETQYF. In nucleotides, the CDR3 is TGCGCCAGCAGCCACTTGGGACTAGCGGGAGGAGAGACCCAGTACTTC.

This chain connects TRBV11-3 to TRBJ2-1; 9 nucleotides match TRBD2. CDR1 and CDR2 (germline): SGHNT, YENEEA. Trimming removed 4 bases from V and 4 bases from J; junction bases left unmatched: 5. The CDR3 has 15 residues. In nucleotides, the CDR3 is TGTGCCAGCAGCTCGACTAGCGGACCGTACAATGAGCAGTTCTTC. The encoded protein is CASSSTSGPYNEQFF.

This sequence joins TRBV2 and TRBJ2-7; possibly TRBD1 for D (6 bases). CDR3 length: 14 amino acids. The germline CDR1 and CDR2 sequences are SNHLY and FYNNEI. With 6 bases removed from V and 4 bases from J, the gap between germline ends came to 16 bases. The CDR3 is CASRPGQGLYEQYF. CDR3 coding DNA: TGTGCCAGCAGGCCCGGTCAGGGGTTGTACGAGCAGTACTTC.

This chain uses TRBV6-5 with TRBJ2-2, with D uncertain. The germline V gene encodes CDR1 MNHEY and CDR2 SVGAGI. The V and J ends lost 7 bases and 4 bases respectively, with 7 bases between them. The CDR3 length is 12 residues. Here the CDR3 DNA reads TGTGCCAGCACCTCAGGCACCGGGGAGCTGTTTTTT. Its protein product is CASTSGTGELFF.

The chain couples TRBV6-6 to TRBJ1-5; D is possibly TRBD1 (6 bases). The V gene's germline CDR1 is MNHNY and CDR2 SVGAGI (reference sequence). This CDR3 contains 14 residues. Trimming stripped 2 bases from V and 7 bases from J, with 12 bases between. The CDR3 sequence: CASSYREGEQPQHF. Here the CDR3 DNA reads TGTGCCAGCAGTTACAGGGAGGGGGAACAGCCCCAGCATTTT.

The genes are TRBV15 and TRBJ2-7; D unclear. The V gene's germline CDR1 is LNHNV and CDR2 YYDKDF (reference sequence). V was shortened by 8 bases and J by 3 bases, with 11 bases between the two germline ends. The CDR3 contains 12 residues. The CDR3: CATRGAYYEQYF. The CDR3 nucleotides read TGTGCCACCCGTGGAGCCTACTACGAGCAGTACTTC.

V and J are TRBV30 and TRBJ1-6; D unclear. This CDR3 region has 19 residues. Trimming took off 2 bases at V and 1 base at J, with 21 bases between the two ends. Looked up from germline, CDR1 is GTSNPN and CDR2 is SVGIG (reference sequence). The CDR3, as DNA: TGTGCCTGGAGTTCTACTTTGATCCTAAGGAGGTCCTATAATTCACCCCTCCACTTT. Its translation is CAWSSTLILRRSYNSPLHF.

The chain is built from TRBV6-1 and TRBJ2-2, with D tentatively TRBD1 (5 bases). The CDR3 is 16 residues long. V was clipped by 2 bases and J by 2 bases, with 12 bases between them. Germline CDR1 reads MNHNS; CDR2 reads SASEGT. The CDR3 protein is CASSEWAGLNTGELFF. CDR3 DNA: TGTGCCAGCAGTGAATGGGCAGGGCTAAACACCGGGGAGCTGTTTTTT.

The J gene is TRBJ2-7, the V gene TRBV28, with 11 bases that match TRBD2. Germline values: CDR1 MDHEN, CDR2 SYDVKM. The CDR3 length is 13 residues. V lost 7 bases and J lost 3; bases outside the gene matches: 2. The CDR3 loop reads CASKLAGVYEQYF. CDR3 DNA: TGTGCCAGCAAACTAGCGGGAGTCTACGAGCAGTACTTC.

The chain uses TRBV7-8 and TRBJ2-7; 7 nucleotides agree with TRBD1. Germline V gene lookup returns CDR1 SGHVS and CDR2 FQNEAQ. J gave up 0 bases and V 4 bases, and 9 bases lay outside the gene matches. The CDR3 runs to 16 residues. In DNA form, the CDR3 reads TGTGCCAGCAGCTCGACCCTAGGGGGCCGCTCCTACGAGCAGTACTTC. The encoded protein is CASSSTLGGRSYEQYF.